This entry lists 26 T cell receptor beta chains sequenced from one sample in a study of blood T cell repertoires in COVID-19. Assay used: immunoSEQ multiplex PCR; TCRdb lists only in-frame clones, some missing. Of 150,000 or so clones in the sample, approximately 80% are singletons; the top ten hold approximately 2.7%. The sample consisted of peripheral blood. The receptors were gathered from a middle-aged woman with active or convalescent COVID-19.

V and J are TRBV2 and TRBJ2-7; 8 nucleotides align to TRBD1. The CDR3 loop spans 17 amino acids. Germline V gene lookup returns CDR1 SNHLY and CDR2 FYNNEI. Trimming cost V 2 bases and J 3 bases; bases outside gene matches: 12. The CDR3 DNA sequence: TGTGCCAGCAGTGAATCGCTTGGAGGACAGGGAGGCTACGAGCAGTACTTC. It yields the protein CASSESLGGQGGYEQYF.

V usage is TRBV9 and J usage is TRBJ2-5, with 10 bases aligning to TRBD2. Germline V gives CDR1 SGDLS, CDR2 YYNGEE. This CDR3 comprises 15 residues. Losses at the gene ends were 2 bases for V and 5 bases for J; bases not matched to a gene: 6. The DNA of the CDR3 is TGTGCCAGCAGCGTCGGACAGCGGGAGGGGGAGACCCAGTACTTC. It codes for CASSVGQREGETQYF.

This chain links TRBV5-5 with TRBJ2-1, with 7 bases aligning to TRBD1. Germline V gives CDR1 SGHKS, CDR2 YYEKEE (reference sequence). The CDR3 is 12 residues long. Losses at the gene ends were 4 bases for V and 14 bases for J; bases not matched to a gene: 9. The CDR3 loop reads CASSVDRALKFF. The CDR3 DNA follows: TGTGCCAGCAGCGTTGACAGGGCCTTAAAGTTCTTC.

The V and J genes are TRBV30 and TRBJ1-2, with unresolved D. The length of the CDR3 is 12 residues. V shed 4 bases and J shed 4 bases, with 10 bases lying between them. Germline loops: CDR1 GTSNPN, CDR2 SVGIG (reference sequence). This chain's CDR3 is CAWTNPGYGYTF. CDR3 bases: TGTGCCTGGACCAACCCGGGCTATGGCTACACCTTC.

This clone was picked up one time. V gene TRBV6-5 combines with J gene TRBJ1-6; TRBD1 agrees at 7 bases. The CDR3 consists of 14 residues. Germline loops: CDR1 MNHEY, CDR2 SVGAGI. The V and J ends lost 8 bases and 7 bases, in that order; junction bases with no gene match: 8. The CDR3 region has the DNA TGTGCCAGCCGGGCGACAGGGTCAAATTCACCCCTCCACTTT. Its protein product is CASRATGSNSPLHF.

J is TRBJ1-1 and V is TRBV19; tentatively, D is TRBD1 (5 bases). V dropped 2 bases and J dropped 4 bases, with 17 bases sitting between them. Germline CDR1 and CDR2: LNHDA and SQIVND (reference sequence). This CDR3 has 16 amino acids. For the CDR3, the DNA is TGTGCCAGTAGTATACTTTGGGCTTCCGGGGGCACTGAAGCTTTCTTT. This gives the protein CASSILWASGGTEAFF.

The V and J genes are TRBV5-5 and TRBJ1-2; the D is unclear. In germline, CDR1 is SGHKS, CDR2 YYEKEE (reference sequence). The CDR3 covers 15 residues. Trimming shortened V by 3 bases and J by 2 bases, and 14 bases separated the two germline ends. CDR3 protein: CASSSNVAENYGYTF. The CDR3 region has the DNA TGTGCCAGCAGCTCGAACGTCGCTGAGAACTATGGCTACACCTTC.

The chain is built from TRBV25-1 and TRBJ1-1; D might be TRBD1 (6 bases). The CDR3 has 13 amino acids. The germline V gene encodes CDR1 MGHDK and CDR2 SYGVNS. V shed 0 bases and J shed 7 bases, with 9 bases lying between them. CDR3 in amino acids: CASSEYLTGEAFF. The CDR3 DNA reads TGTGCCAGCAGTGAATATCTGACAGGTGAAGCTTTCTTT.

V and J are TRBV27 and TRBJ2-2; 8 positions agree with TRBD1. This CDR3 comprises 16 residues. Germline values: CDR1 MNHEY, CDR2 SMNVEV (reference sequence). With V trimmed by 3 bases and J by 4 bases, 7 bases remained unmatched. As DNA, the CDR3 is TGTGCCAGCAGTTTGAAGGGACAGGCCTCCACCGGGGAGCTGTTTTTT. Its protein product is CASSLKGQASTGELFF.

V gene TRBV19 combines with J gene TRBJ1-5; D is unresolved. Trimming stripped 3 bases from V and 0 bases from J, with 9 bases between. The CDR3 runs 15 residues. Germline values: CDR1 LNHDA, CDR2 SQIVND (reference sequence). The CDR3 protein is CASSINADSNQPQHF. The CDR3 DNA follows: TGTGCCAGTAGTATTAACGCAGATAGCAATCAGCCCCAGCATTTT.

This chain connects TRBV6-5 to TRBJ1-3, with D maybe TRBD1 (5 bases). V was cut by 5 bases and J by 5 bases, with 16 bases left in between. This CDR3 spans 15 amino acids. Germline CDR1 is MNHEY and CDR2 is SVGAGI. The CDR3 nucleotides read TGTGCCAGCAGTCCCGCGGACACTCCGCGAAACACCATATATTTT. Translating gives CASSPADTPRNTIYF.

V usage is TRBV27 and J usage is TRBJ1-2; 8 bases match TRBD1. V shed 5 bases, J shed 4 bases, and the junction held 6 bases outside the gene matches. This CDR3 has 14 residues. The germline gives CDR1 MNHEY, CDR2 SMNVEV (reference sequence). The chain's CDR3 is CASSPRTGPYGYTF. The CDR3 DNA reads TGTGCCAGCAGTCCAAGGACAGGGCCCTATGGCTACACCTTC.

This clone was counted a single time. The rearrangement joins TRBV19 to TRBJ1-4, with TRBD1 matching over 7 bases. V was clipped by 5 bases and J by 11 bases; unmatched bases: 11. There are 14 residues in the CDR3. The germline CDR1 and CDR2 sequences are LNHDA and SQIVND (reference sequence). The DNA for the CDR3 is TGTGCCAGTAGTCCGGGGACCGCCAGGGGGAAACTGTTTTTT. Translating it yields CASSPGTARGKLFF.

This clone has just one count. The chain combines TRBV5-6 with TRBJ1-2; perhaps TRBD1 as D (5 bases). The germline V gene has CDR1 SGHDT and CDR2 YYEEEE. CDR3 size: 15 residues. The germline V and J ends were trimmed by 2 bases and 7 bases, with 18 bases remaining between them. CDR3 sequence reads: CASSFDSLDIPGYTF. The CDR3 nucleotides read TGTGCCAGCAGCTTTGATTCGCTGGACATCCCTGGCTACACCTTC.

The CDR3 coding sequence is TGCGCCAGCAGCAAGGGGCTTGGGCAGTTGGGCTCTGGAAACACCATATATTTT. Protein: CASSKGLGQLGSGNTIYF. The chain links TRBV5-1 to TRBJ1-3; possible D gene TRBD1, 5 bases. Deletions cut 4 bases from V and 0 bases from J, with 20 bases between. This CDR3 has 18 amino acids. CDR1 and CDR2 from the germline V gene are SGHRS and YFSETQ.

This clone occurred a few times. The chain carries TRBV7-9 and TRBJ1-4, with a tentative D call TRBD1 (5 bases). The CDR3 has 16 amino acids. CDR1 SEHNR and CDR2 FQNEAQ come from the germline V gene (reference sequence). Trimming took 5 bases from V and 5 from J, leaving 18 bases between them. The chain's CDR3 is CASSPAFMAGNEKLFF. Written as DNA, the CDR3 is TGTGCCAGCAGCCCTGCGTTTATGGCAGGGAATGAAAAACTGTTTTTT.

This rearrangement joins TRBV29-1 to TRBJ1-4; D unresolved. Trimming left V 5 bases short and J 0 bases short, with 10 bases between. The CDR3 extends over 14 amino acids. Germline values: CDR1 SQVTM, CDR2 ANQGSEA. For the CDR3, the DNA is TGCAGCGTTAAGTCTCGGGCAACTAATGAAAAACTGTTTTTT. It yields the protein CSVKSRATNEKLFF.

Only a few counts were recorded for this clone. The rearrangement links TRBV19 to TRBJ1-2; D unresolved. Germline V gives CDR1 LNHDA, CDR2 SQIVND (reference sequence). This CDR3 has 14 amino acids. V lost 6 bases and J lost 2, with 13 bases in between. The CDR3 loop reads CASSPQGENYGYTF. DNA for the CDR3: TGTGCCAGTAGCCCACAAGGAGAGAACTATGGCTACACCTTC.

The J gene is TRBJ2-1, the V gene TRBV5-3, with a weak D call TRBD2 (5 bases). TRBV5-3 is designated an ORF whose function remains uncertain. V was clipped by 9 bases and J by 7 bases, with 26 bases between them. The CDR3 covers 16 residues. In DNA form, the CDR3 reads TGTGCCACCGATCTTAAGGAGGCCCCGGACTTGAATGAGCAGTTCTTC. Residues: CATDLKEAPDLNEQFF.

The chain is built from TRBV30 and TRBJ2-7; weak D call: TRBD1 (5 bases). The CDR3 is 15 amino acids. Germline V gene sequence: CDR1 GTSNPN, CDR2 SVGIG (reference sequence). V gave up 2 bases and J gave up 6 bases, with 20 bases separating them. CDR3 residues: CAWSPSRSQGSEQYF. The CDR3 DNA follows: TGTGCCTGGAGTCCCTCCCGAAGCCAGGGCTCCGAGCAGTACTTC.

This clone was counted only a few times. The chain combines TRBV5-6 with TRBJ2-7, with D possibly matching TRBD2 (6 bases). The ends were cut back, 7 bases at V and 2 bases at J, with 10 bases in the middle. Germline CDR1 is SGHDT and CDR2 is YYEEEE. This CDR3 comprises 12 residues. DNA for the CDR3: TGTGCCAGCTCCGGAGGGACCTACGAGCAGTACTTC. Residues: CASSGGTYEQYF.

V gene TRBV2 combines with J gene TRBJ1-2; possible D gene TRBD1, 5 bases. This CDR3 spans 10 amino acids. Trimming pared 9 bases from V and 7 bases from J, leaving 9 bases between. Per the germline V gene, CDR1 is SNHLY and CDR2 is FYNNEI. The CDR3 coding sequence is TGTGCCAGGACAGACGGTGGCTACACCTTC. Translated, it gives CARTDGGYTF. Variable domain in full (rest from reference TRBV2 and TRBJ1-2): EPEVTQTPSHQVTQMGQEVILRCVPISNHLYFYWYRQILGQKVEFLVSFYNNEISEKSEIFDDQFSVERPDGSNFTLKIRSTKLEDSAMYFCARTDGGYTFGSGTRLTVV.

This clone appeared a single time. V and J are TRBV7-2 and TRBJ2-7; 8 bases are a match to TRBD1. Germline loops: CDR1 SGHTA, CDR2 FQGNSA. The J segment lost 1 base and the V segment lost 1 base, leaving 3 bases of the junction unmatched. The CDR3 consists of 15 residues. CDR3 in DNA: TGTGCCAGCAGCTTAGAGACAGGGGTTTCCTACGAGCAGTACTTC. It codes for CASSLETGVSYEQYF.

The chain is built from TRBV28 and TRBJ1-2, with 10 bases matching TRBD1. V was clipped by 2 bases and J by 7 bases; unmatched bases: 7. Looked up from germline, CDR1 is MDHEN and CDR2 is SYDVKM. The CDR3 length is 15 residues. CDR3 in amino acids: CASSLSDRGHGGYTF. DNA of the CDR3: TGTGCCAGCAGTTTAAGCGACAGGGGGCATGGTGGCTACACCTTC.

This chain joins TRBV5-5 and TRBJ1-5, with 8 bases aligning to TRBD1. The germline V gene encodes CDR1 SGHKS and CDR2 YYEKEE (reference sequence). V was clipped by 5 bases and J by 3 bases; unmatched bases: 10. The CDR3 spans 16 residues. The CDR3 DNA is TGTGCCAGCAGGCTTGTAGGACAGGGAAACAATCAGCCCCAGCATTTT. It specifies CASRLVGQGNNQPQHF.

CDR3 bases: TGTGCCACCGGGGGGGGGTACCAAGAGACCCAGTACTTC. Encoded protein: CATGGGYQETQYF. The V gene is TRBV12-3 or TRBV12-4, the J gene TRBJ2-5; 8 positions agree with TRBD2. V was pared by 10 bases and J by 0 bases, with 4 bases of the junction left unmatched. The CDR3 runs 13 residues.